This T cell receptor (beta chain) appears in the sequencing data of a study of blood T cell repertoires in COVID-19. For the study at large: The United States, Italy and Spain were the sources of the acute and convalescent COVID-19 samples. T cells, B-cell-depleted T cells, or PBMCs supplied cDNA or gDNA.

In the original analysis: For nucleated cells, counts were estimated from reference gene primer amplification. Some clones are missing from TCRdb's copy, which holds only in-frame ones; the method was immunoSEQ multiplex PCR. The DNA gave D and trimming, while V, J and clone size come from that table. This sample has 65,000 to 95,000 clones, with roughly 89% found just once. Sequences were obtained from peripheral blood. This receptor was obtained from a man aged 45-65 years with active COVID-19.

The CDR3 bases are TGCGCCAGCAGCCCAGCGGGAGCGAAGGAGACCCAGTACTTC. It codes for CASSPAGAKETQYF. This rearrangement joins TRBV5-1 to TRBJ2-5; 8 bases are shared with TRBD2. Per the germline V gene, CDR1 is SGHRS and CDR2 is YFSETQ. V was clipped by 4 bases and J by 5 bases; unmatched bases: 7. The CDR3 runs to 14 residues.